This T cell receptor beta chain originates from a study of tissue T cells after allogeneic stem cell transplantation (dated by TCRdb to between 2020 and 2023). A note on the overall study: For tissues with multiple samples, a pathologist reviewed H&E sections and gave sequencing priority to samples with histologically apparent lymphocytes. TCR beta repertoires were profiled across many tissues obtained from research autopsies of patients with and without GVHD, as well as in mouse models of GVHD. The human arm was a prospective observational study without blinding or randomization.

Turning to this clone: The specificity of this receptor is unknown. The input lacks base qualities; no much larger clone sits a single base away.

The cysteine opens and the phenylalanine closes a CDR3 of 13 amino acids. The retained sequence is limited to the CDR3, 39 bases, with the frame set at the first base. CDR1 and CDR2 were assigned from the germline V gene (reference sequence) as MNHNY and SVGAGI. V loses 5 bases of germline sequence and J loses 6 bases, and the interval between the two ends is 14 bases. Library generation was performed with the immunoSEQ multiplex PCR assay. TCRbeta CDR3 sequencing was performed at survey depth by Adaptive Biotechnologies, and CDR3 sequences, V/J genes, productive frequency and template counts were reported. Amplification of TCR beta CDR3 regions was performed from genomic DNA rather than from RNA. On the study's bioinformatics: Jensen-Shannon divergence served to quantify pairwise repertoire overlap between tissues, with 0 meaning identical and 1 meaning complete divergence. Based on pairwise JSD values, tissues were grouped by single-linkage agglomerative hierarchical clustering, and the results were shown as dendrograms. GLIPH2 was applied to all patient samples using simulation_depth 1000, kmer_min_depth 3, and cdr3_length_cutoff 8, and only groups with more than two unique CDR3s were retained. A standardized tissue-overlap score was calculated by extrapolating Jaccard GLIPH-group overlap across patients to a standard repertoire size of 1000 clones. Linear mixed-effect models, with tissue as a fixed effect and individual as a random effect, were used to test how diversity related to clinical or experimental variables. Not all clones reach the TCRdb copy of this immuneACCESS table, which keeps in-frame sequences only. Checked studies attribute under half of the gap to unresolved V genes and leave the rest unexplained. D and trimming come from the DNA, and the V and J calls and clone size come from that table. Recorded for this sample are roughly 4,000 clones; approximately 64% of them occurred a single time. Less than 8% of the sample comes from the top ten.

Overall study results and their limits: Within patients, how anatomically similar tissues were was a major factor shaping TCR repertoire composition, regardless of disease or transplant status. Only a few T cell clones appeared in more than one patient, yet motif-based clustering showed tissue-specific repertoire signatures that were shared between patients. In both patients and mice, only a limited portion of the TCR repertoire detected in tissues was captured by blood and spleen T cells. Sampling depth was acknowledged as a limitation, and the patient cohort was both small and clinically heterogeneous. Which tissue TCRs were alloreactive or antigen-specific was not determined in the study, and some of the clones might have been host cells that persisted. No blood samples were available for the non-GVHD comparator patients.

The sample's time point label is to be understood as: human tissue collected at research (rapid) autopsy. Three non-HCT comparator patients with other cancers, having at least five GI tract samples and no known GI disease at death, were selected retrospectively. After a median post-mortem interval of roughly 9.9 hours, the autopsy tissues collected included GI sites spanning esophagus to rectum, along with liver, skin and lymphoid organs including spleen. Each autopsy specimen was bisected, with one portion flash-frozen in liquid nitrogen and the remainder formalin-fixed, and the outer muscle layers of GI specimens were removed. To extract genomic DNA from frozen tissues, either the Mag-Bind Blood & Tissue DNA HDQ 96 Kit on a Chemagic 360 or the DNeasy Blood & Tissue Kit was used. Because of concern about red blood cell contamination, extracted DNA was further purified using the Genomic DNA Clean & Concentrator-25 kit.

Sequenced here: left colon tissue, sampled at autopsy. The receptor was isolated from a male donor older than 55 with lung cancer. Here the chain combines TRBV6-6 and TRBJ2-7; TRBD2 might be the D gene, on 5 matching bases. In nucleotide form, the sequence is TGTGCCAGCAGTCCCACCTTAGAGGGCGAGCAGTACTTC. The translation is CASSPTLEGEQYF.